This T cell receptor beta chain was sequenced for a study of graft-versus-host responses after intestinal transplantation (dated by TCRdb to the early 2020s). Looking at the study overall: The transplants that recipients received were multivisceral, liver-intestinal, or isolated intestinal. Every recipient was given anti-thymocyte globulin induction, followed by around three years of maintenance tacrolimus and steroids. Bulk TCR-beta CDR3 sequencing was used to track graft-versus-host and host-versus-graft alloreactive T cell clones in the graft, circulation and bone marrow after intestinal transplantation. To identify alloreactive clones, pre-transplant mixed lymphocyte reaction products were sequenced and then compared with unstimulated pre-transplant donor and recipient T cells. A cohort of about 25 intestinal transplant recipients, including one retransplant, was enrolled, and a few patients lacking pretransplant specimens were excluded. A peak of at least 4% donor T cells among recipient peripheral blood mononuclear cells was the definition used for donor T cell macrochimerism. Rather than going through the commercial service, samples from a few later patients were sequenced in-house on an Illumina MiSeq and processed with MiXCR. Points the paper makes about the study in general: High GvH to HvG T cell clonal ratios were observed in the allografts of patients with donor T cell macrochimerism. Early after transplant, declines in HvG clones were associated with peak levels of circulating GvH clones. GvH clones were detected in recipient bone marrow, and some of these GvH clones were observed earlier in ileal mucosa or blood, consistent with an intestinal mucosal origin. The relatively low number and heterogeneity of intestinal transplant patients limited the conclusions.

As regards this clone: The antigen it binds to is not known. No much larger clonotype is one base removed from it; base qualities were not supplied.

The library relied on the immunoSEQ multiplex PCR assay. For most patients, genomic DNA was isolated with the Qiagen DNeasy Blood and Tissue Kit and sent frozen to Adaptive Biotechnologies for TCR sequencing. For most patients, genomic DNA was subjected to high-throughput TCR-beta CDR3 sequencing by Adaptive Biotechnologies. The authors processed their data as follows. Adaptive's ImmunoSEQ software supplied the TCR sequencing data for 15 to 20 patients, while MiXCR and VDJtools were used to process a few other patients. To correct CD4 versus CD8 sorting errors, any sequence found in both subsets at a frequency ratio below 5:1 was removed. Because the origin of CDR3 nucleotide sequences shared between donor and recipient could not be assigned, those sequences were removed. At least 2-fold expansion over unstimulated cells and a minimum CFSE-low frequency of 0.002% (template counts) or 0.001% (read counts) were required for clones to be classified as alloreactive. Mappable clones were those detected in sequenced pre-transplant spleen, lymph node, or MLR CFSE-low populations of the donor or recipient. Cumulative frequency of alloreactive clones was calculated as a percentage of all sequences weighted by copy number. TCRdb re-hosts the immuneACCESS table, in-frame sequences only. Its copies lack some clones; in the studies checked, an unresolved V gene accounts for under half of them, and the cause for the rest is not known. That table furnishes V, J and clone size, whereas the DNA furnished D and trimming. The sample table contains about 93,000 clones; only one count was recorded for approximately 95% of them. The top ten clones comprise 0.45% to 0.55% of the sample.

The CDR1 and CDR2 encoded by the germline V gene (reference sequence) are LNHDA and SQIVND. Counted from cysteine to phenylalanine, this CDR3 has 14 amino acids. Only CDR3 DNA is held: 42 bases, read in frame from base 1. From V the trimming removes 8 bases and from J it removes 4 bases, while the gene matches leave 10 bases of the junction unaccounted for. Taken with the paper, the label for time point translates to: cells obtained before transplantation from donor or recipient. CD3+CD4+ and CD3+CD8+ populations were FACS-sorted from unstimulated pre-transplant donor and recipient cells taken from spleen or lymph nodes.

This chain is built from TRBV19 and TRBJ2-7; the junction holds 8 bases that match TRBD2. The source is a human donor who received an intestinal transplant. The sequences come from unstimulated CD8+ T cells sorted from spleen or lymph node cells, collected before intestinal transplant. The CDR3 region has the sequence CASGPSSGGYEQYF. The sequence in DNA is TGTGCCAGTGGCCCCTCGTCGGGGGGGTACGAGCAGTACTTC.